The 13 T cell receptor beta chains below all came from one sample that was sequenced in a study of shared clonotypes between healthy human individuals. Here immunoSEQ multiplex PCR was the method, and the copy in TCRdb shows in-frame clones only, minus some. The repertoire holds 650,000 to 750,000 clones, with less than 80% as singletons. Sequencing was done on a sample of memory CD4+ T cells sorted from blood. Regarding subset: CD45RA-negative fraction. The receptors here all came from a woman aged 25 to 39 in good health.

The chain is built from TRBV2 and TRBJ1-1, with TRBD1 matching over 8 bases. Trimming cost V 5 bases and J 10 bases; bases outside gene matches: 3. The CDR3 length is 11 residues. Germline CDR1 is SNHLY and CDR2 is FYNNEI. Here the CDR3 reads CASSKDRAAFF. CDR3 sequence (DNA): TGTGCCAGCAGTAAGGACAGGGCAGCTTTCTTT.

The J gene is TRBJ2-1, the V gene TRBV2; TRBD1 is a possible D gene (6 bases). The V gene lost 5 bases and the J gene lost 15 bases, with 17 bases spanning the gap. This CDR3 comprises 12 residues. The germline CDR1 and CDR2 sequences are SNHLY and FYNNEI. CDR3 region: CASSYGTTKPFF. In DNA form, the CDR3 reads TGTGCCAGCAGTTACGGGACAACTAAGCCGTTCTTC.

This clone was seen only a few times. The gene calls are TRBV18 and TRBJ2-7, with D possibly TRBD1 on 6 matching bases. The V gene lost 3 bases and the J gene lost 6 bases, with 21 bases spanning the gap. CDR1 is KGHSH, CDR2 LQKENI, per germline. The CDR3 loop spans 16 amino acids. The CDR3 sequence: CASSPYSGTSISEQYF. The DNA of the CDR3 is TGTGCCAGCTCACCTTACTCCGGGACATCTATCTCCGAGCAGTACTTC.

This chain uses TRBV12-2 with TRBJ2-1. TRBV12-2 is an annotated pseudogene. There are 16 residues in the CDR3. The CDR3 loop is CASLRGPRGRYNEQFF. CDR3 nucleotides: TGTGCAAGTCTCCGAGGGCCTAGGGGGAGGTACAATGAGCAGTTCTTC.

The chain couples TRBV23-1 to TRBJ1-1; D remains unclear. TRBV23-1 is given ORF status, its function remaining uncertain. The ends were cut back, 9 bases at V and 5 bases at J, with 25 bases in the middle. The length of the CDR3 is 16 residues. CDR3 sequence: CARIARVRRLLTEAFF. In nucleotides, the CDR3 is TGCGCCAGAATAGCTCGGGTGCGGAGACTGTTGACTGAAGCTTTCTTT.

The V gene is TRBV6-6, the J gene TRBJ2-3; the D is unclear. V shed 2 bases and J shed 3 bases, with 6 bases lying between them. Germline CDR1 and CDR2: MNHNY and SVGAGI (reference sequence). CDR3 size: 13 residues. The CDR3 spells CASSYRGTDTQYF. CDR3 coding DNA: TGTGCCAGCAGTTACCGAGGAACAGATACGCAGTATTTT.

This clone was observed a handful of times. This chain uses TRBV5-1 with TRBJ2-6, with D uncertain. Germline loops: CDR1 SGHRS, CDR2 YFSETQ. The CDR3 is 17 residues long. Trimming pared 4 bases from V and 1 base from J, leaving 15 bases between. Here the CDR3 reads CASSKSTVNSGANVLTF. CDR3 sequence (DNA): TGCGCCAGCAGCAAAAGTACAGTTAATTCTGGGGCCAACGTCCTGACTTTC.

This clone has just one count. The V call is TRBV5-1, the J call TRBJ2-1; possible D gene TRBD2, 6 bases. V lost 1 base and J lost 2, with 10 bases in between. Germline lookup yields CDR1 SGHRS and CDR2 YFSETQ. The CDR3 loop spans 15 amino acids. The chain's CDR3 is CASSLSSAAYNEQFF. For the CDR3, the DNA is TGCGCCAGCAGCTTGTCTAGCGCTGCCTACAATGAGCAGTTCTTC.

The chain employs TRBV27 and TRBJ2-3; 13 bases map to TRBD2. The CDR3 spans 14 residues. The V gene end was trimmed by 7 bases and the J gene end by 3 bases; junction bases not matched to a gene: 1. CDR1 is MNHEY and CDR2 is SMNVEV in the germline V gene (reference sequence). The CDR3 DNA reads TGTGCCAGCACGGGACTAGCGGGGACAGATACGCAGTATTTT. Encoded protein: CASTGLAGTDTQYF.

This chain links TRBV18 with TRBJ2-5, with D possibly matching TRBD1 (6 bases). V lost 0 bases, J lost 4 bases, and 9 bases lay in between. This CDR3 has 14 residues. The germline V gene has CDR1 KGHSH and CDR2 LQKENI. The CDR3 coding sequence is TGTGCCAGCTCACCACCGGCCAGGGGAGAGACCCAGTACTTC. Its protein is CASSPPARGETQYF.

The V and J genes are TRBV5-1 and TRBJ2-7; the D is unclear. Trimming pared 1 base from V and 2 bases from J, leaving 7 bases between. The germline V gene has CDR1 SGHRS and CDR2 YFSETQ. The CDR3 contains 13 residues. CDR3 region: CASSLSSTYEQYF. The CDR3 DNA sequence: TGCGCCAGCAGCTTGAGTAGTACCTACGAGCAGTACTTC.

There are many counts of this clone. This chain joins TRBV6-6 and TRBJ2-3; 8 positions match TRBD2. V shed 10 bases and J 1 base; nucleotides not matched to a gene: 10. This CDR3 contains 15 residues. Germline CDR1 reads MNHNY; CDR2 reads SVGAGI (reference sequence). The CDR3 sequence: CATQGLAGGTDTQYF. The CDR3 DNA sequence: TGTGCCACTCAGGGGCTAGCGGGCGGCACAGATACGCAGTATTTT.

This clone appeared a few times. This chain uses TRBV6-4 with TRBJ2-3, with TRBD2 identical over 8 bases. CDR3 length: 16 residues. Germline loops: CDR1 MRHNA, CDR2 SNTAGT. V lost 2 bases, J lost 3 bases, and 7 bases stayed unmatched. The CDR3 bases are TGTGCCAGCAGTGACCAAGCGGGAGTAGAGACAGATACGCAGTATTTT. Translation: CASSDQAGVETDTQYF.